Presented here are 21 T cell receptor beta chains from one specimen sequenced in a study of blood T cell repertoires in COVID-19. Sequencing was performed with immunoSEQ multiplex PCR; in TCRdb, only in-frame clones are kept and a portion is missing. The table lists about 150,000 clones, roughly nine tenths of them singletons, with 2% to 3% in the top ten. The sequenced sample consisted of peripheral blood. Source of these receptors: a woman in her 70s with acute or convalescent COVID-19.

The chain joins TRBV5-4 to TRBJ2-1, with a tentative D call TRBD2 (5 bases). The CDR3 contains 15 residues. Germline values: CDR1 SGHNT, CDR2 YYREEE (reference sequence). V lost 3 bases and J 2 bases, leaving 12 bases between the germline ends. CDR3 residues: CASSYGLGTYNEQFF. The DNA of the CDR3 is TGTGCCAGCAGCTATGGACTGGGAACCTACAATGAGCAGTTCTTC.

J is TRBJ2-7 and V is TRBV5-5; 8 nucleotides align to TRBD2. V lost 4 bases, J lost 4 bases, and 7 bases stayed unmatched. The CDR3 covers 14 residues. Germline CDR1 is SGHKS and CDR2 is YYEKEE (reference sequence). CDR3 bases: TGTGCCAGCAGCGGCCTCCGGGGGGGTTACGAGCAGTACGTC. This encodes CASSGLRGGYEQYV.

CDR3 coding DNA: TGCAGCGTTGAAATAGGGAGGAAAATGGAGACCCAGTACTTC. It codes for CSVEIGRKMETQYF. This rearrangement joins TRBV29-1 to TRBJ2-5, with a tentative D call TRBD2 (6 bases). Deletions cut 2 bases from V and 5 bases from J, with 15 bases between. This CDR3 has 14 amino acids. Germline CDR1 reads SQVTM; CDR2 reads ANQGSEA.

The chain has TRBV15 and TRBJ2-2, with 9 bases that match TRBD2. Trimming at V came to 3 bases and at J to 4 bases, leaving 12 bases not matched to a gene. The CDR3 sequence is 18 residues long. Germline V lookup: CDR1 LNHNV, CDR2 YYDKDF (reference sequence). The CDR3 coding sequence is TGTGCCACCAGCAGGGGTAGCGGGGGCGCCTCTCGCACCGGGGAGCTGTTTTTT. This codes for CATSRGSGGASRTGELFF.

The chain carries TRBV4-1 and TRBJ1-2; TRBD1 matches 8 bases. The CDR3 runs 15 residues. The J segment lost 3 bases and the V segment lost 6 bases, leaving 9 bases of the junction unmatched. CDR1 and CDR2 (germline): MGHRA, YSYEKL. CDR3 loop: CASSDPGGPYYGYTF. The CDR3 nucleotides read TGCGCCAGCAGTGACCCAGGGGGCCCGTACTATGGCTACACCTTC.

The chain recombines TRBV18 with TRBJ1-4; D might be TRBD1 (6 bases). There are 14 residues in the CDR3. Per the germline V gene, CDR1 is KGHSH and CDR2 is LQKENI. Deletions cut 1 base from V and 8 bases from J, with 11 bases between. Written as DNA, the CDR3 is TGTGCCAGCTCACCACTCGGGACATCGGAAAAACTGTTTTTT. It encodes CASSPLGTSEKLFF.

V usage is TRBV9 and J usage is TRBJ1-5, with D tentatively TRBD1 (5 bases). CDR1 and CDR2 from the germline V gene are SGDLS and YYNGEE. Between the trimmed V and J ends, which lost 2 bases and 4 bases, there was a span of 16 bases. The length of the CDR3 is 16 residues. CDR3 loop: CASSVYRFRSNQPQHF. The CDR3, as DNA: TGTGCCAGCAGCGTCTACAGGTTCCGTTCAAATCAGCCCCAGCATTTT.

This clone was picked up one time. The chain is built from TRBV5-1 and TRBJ2-1; 10 bases agree with TRBD2. This CDR3 has 16 residues. V trimming: 1 base; J trimming: 2 bases; junction bases outside the gene matches: 3. Germline CDR1 SGHRS, CDR2 YFSETQ. CDR3 loop: CASSLKLAGTYNEQFF. The CDR3, as DNA: TGCGCCAGCAGCTTGAAACTAGCGGGAACCTACAATGAGCAGTTCTTC.

The chain employs TRBV18 and TRBJ1-1; TRBD1 matches 10 bases. The J segment lost 0 bases and the V segment lost 2 bases, leaving 9 bases of the junction unmatched. CDR1 KGHSH and CDR2 LQKENI come from the germline V gene. There are 18 residues in the CDR3. The CDR3, as DNA: TGTGCCAGCTCACCATTAGAGACAGGGGGCGCGATGAACACTGAAGCTTTCTTT. It is translated as CASSPLETGGAMNTEAFF.

The V and J genes are TRBV4-3 and TRBJ2-3; TRBD2 aligns across 9 bases. CDR3 size: 21 residues. Germline trimming cut 4 bases from V and 0 bases from J; bases unmatched to any gene: 20. The germline gives CDR1 LGHNA, CDR2 YSLEER. The DNA of the CDR3 is TGCGCCAGCAGCCTCCGAGTGTCGGCCAGCGGGGGGCACACTAGCACAGATACGCAGTATTTT. Amino acids: CASSLRVSASGGHTSTDTQYF.

The chain has TRBV28 and TRBJ1-1; 7 positions match TRBD1. Per germline, CDR1 MDHEN and CDR2 SYDVKM. The CDR3 runs to 17 residues. Trimming removed 5 bases from V and 1 base from J; junction bases left unmatched: 13. The CDR3 reads CASSPGGQSKRNTEAFF. DNA of the CDR3: TGTGCCAGCAGTCCCGGGGGACAGAGCAAACGGAACACTGAAGCTTTCTTT.

This clone was observed once. V usage is TRBV2 and J usage is TRBJ1-4; D call uncertain. This CDR3 has 14 amino acids. The V and J ends lost 1 base and 6 bases respectively, with 9 bases between them. Germline CDR1 reads SNHLY; CDR2 reads FYNNEI. CDR3 amino acids: CASSEGLYYEKLFF. CDR3 in DNA: TGTGCCAGCAGTGAAGGACTGTATTATGAAAAACTGTTTTTT.

The chain recombines TRBV28 with TRBJ2-2; D may be TRBD1 (6 bases). Germline values: CDR1 MDHEN, CDR2 SYDVKM. Trimming took 6 bases from V and 1 from J, leaving 15 bases between them. This CDR3 is built from 16 residues. The CDR3 DNA follows: TGTGCCAGCAGCTTTCACGGACAGATGAACACCGGGGAGCTGTTTTTT. It specifies CASSFHGQMNTGELFF.

The rearrangement links TRBV12-2 to TRBJ2-5; the table names TRBD2, a call not compared with the DNA. TRBV12-2 is shown as a pseudogene. CDR3 length equals 14 residues. The CDR3 region is CASRPGGALETQYF. The CDR3 nucleotides read TGTGCAAGTCGCCCCGGGGGGGCATTAGAGACCCAGTACTTC.

The V gene is TRBV4-1, the J gene TRBJ1-3, with unresolved D. This CDR3 has 16 amino acids. CDR1 is MGHRA and CDR2 is YSYEKL in the germline V gene. V was shortened by 4 bases and J by 0 bases, with 13 bases between the two germline ends. CDR3 DNA sequence: TGCGCCAGCAGCCGCGGGATTTGGGACTCTGGAAACACCATATATTTT. It specifies CASSRGIWDSGNTIYF.

V gene TRBV5-1 combines with J gene TRBJ2-7, with 8 bases identical to TRBD2. The CDR3 has 15 amino acids. Per germline, CDR1 SGHRS and CDR2 YFSETQ. Germline trimming cut 0 bases from V and 0 bases from J; bases unmatched to any gene: 2. The CDR3 coding sequence is TGCGCCAGCAGCTTGGGAGCGGGGGCCTCCTACGAGCAGTACTTC. Translated, it gives CASSLGAGASYEQYF.

DNA of the CDR3: TGTGCCAGCAGCTTCTCCGGACAACGGATAAATGAGCAGTTCTTC. Translated, it gives CASSFSGQRINEQFF. The chain combines TRBV13 with TRBJ2-1; D is perhaps TRBD1 (5 bases). Germline CDR1 PRHDT, CDR2 FYEKMQ (reference sequence). Trimming removed 3 bases from V and 7 bases from J, with 16 bases in between. This CDR3 has 15 residues.

V and J are TRBV5-1 and TRBJ2-5; D may be TRBD2 (5 bases). The germline CDR1 and CDR2 sequences are SGHRS and YFSETQ. This CDR3 is 14 amino acids long. Trimming cost V 0 bases and J 0 bases, with 6 bases left between them. This chain's CDR3 is CASSLGGYQETQYF. The CDR3 bases are TGCGCCAGCAGCTTGGGCGGGTACCAAGAGACCCAGTACTTC.

The chain uses TRBV6-1 and TRBJ1-2; no firm D call. V lost 2 bases to trimming and J lost 1 base, with 5 bases between them. Germline V lookup: CDR1 MNHNS, CDR2 SASEGT. The CDR3 contains 13 residues. The CDR3 reads CASSETVNYGYTF. The CDR3 region has the DNA TGTGCCAGCAGTGAAACAGTTAACTATGGCTACACCTTC.

The chain is built from TRBV5-1 and TRBJ1-2; the D is unclear. CDR3 size: 14 residues. V lost 0 bases, J lost 2 bases, and 8 bases lay in between. Germline V gene sequence: CDR1 SGHRS, CDR2 YFSETQ. CDR3 region: CASSLEAGNYGYTF. As DNA, the CDR3 is TGCGCCAGCAGCTTGGAAGCAGGCAACTATGGCTACACCTTC.

V usage is TRBV5-1 and J usage is TRBJ2-5, with 7 bases matching TRBD2. The CDR3 contains 15 residues. V was pared by 3 bases and J by 4 bases, with 9 bases of the junction left unmatched. From germline, CDR1 is SGHRS and CDR2 YFSETQ. CDR3 nucleotides: TGCGCCAGCAGCTGGAAGGCGGGGGTAGGAGAGACCCAGTACTTC. It yields the protein CASSWKAGVGETQYF.